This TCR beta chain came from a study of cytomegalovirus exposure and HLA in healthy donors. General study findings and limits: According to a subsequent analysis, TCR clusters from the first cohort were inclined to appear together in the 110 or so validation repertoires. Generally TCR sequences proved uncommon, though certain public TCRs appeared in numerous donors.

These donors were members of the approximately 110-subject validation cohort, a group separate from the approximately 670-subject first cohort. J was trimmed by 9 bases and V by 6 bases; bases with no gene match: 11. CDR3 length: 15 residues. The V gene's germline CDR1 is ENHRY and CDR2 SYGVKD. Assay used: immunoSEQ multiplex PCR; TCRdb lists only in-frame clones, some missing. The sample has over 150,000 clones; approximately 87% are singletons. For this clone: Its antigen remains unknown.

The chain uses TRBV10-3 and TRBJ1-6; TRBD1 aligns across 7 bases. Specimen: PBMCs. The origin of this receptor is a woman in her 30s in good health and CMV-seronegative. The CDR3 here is CAIRKQGYGISPLHF. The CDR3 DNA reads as TGTGCCATCAGAAAACAGGGGTATGGTATTTCACCCCTCCACTTT.